The 13 T cell receptor beta chains reported below all come from one sample, sequenced in a study of blood T cell repertoires in COVID-19. The assay was immunoSEQ multiplex PCR, and TCRdb's table has in-frame clones only and misses some. The sample yields more than 60,000 clones, approximately 79% seen once. Sequences were obtained from peripheral blood. These receptors came from a human donor with acute or convalescent COVID-19. The donor label of this sample is uncertain.

The CDR3 DNA is TGTGCCAGCAGTTCCCTGGGCCAGGGCCTGGAGACCCAGTACTTC. Amino acids: CASSSLGQGLETQYF. The chain couples TRBV28 to TRBJ2-5; tentative D call: TRBD1 (5 bases). The CDR3 is 15 amino acids. Trimming shortened V by 4 bases and J by 5 bases, and 17 bases separated the two germline ends. CDR1 and CDR2 (germline): MDHEN, SYDVKM.

The chain links TRBV18 to TRBJ1-2; no clear D. CDR1 and CDR2 (germline): KGHSH, LQKENI. V lost 6 bases and J lost 7, with 12 bases in between. The CDR3 spans 12 residues. For the CDR3, the DNA is TGTGCCAGCTCCCTCGAGAGGGCTGGCTACACCTTC. The encoded protein is CASSLERAGYTF.

The chain is built from TRBV3-1 (or the pseudogene TRBV3-2) and TRBJ1-6; 7 bases fit TRBD1. Trimming took 4 bases from V and 9 from J; bases not matched to a gene: 6. The CDR3 length is 14 residues. The germline CDR1 and CDR2 sequences are LGHDT and YNNKEL (reference sequence). DNA for the CDR3: TGTGCCAGCAGCCTGGGACAGAAGGGTTCACCCCTCCACTTT. It translates to CASSLGQKGSPLHF.

J is TRBJ1-2 and V is TRBV28; unclear D gene. From germline, CDR1 is MDHEN and CDR2 SYDVKM. There are 12 residues in the CDR3. V was cut by 10 bases and J by 3 bases, with 12 bases left in between. The CDR3 sequence: CATASPHYGYTF. The CDR3 DNA reads as TGTGCCACCGCTAGTCCCCACTATGGCTACACCTTC.

This clone was counted only a few times. The V and J genes are TRBV30 and TRBJ1-2; D possibly corresponds to TRBD1 (5 bases). V lost 7 bases, J lost 5 bases, and 17 bases lay in between. The germline gives CDR1 GTSNPN, CDR2 SVGIG (reference sequence). CDR3 length equals 13 residues. The CDR3 DNA sequence: TGTGCCTATTCGCGGGACCGACCTTATGGCTACACCTTC. It encodes CAYSRDRPYGYTF. Full variable domain (remainder filled in from reference TRBV30 and TRBJ1-2): SQTIHQWPATLVQPVGSPLSLECTVEGTSNPNLYWYRQAAGRGLQLLFYSVGIGQISSEVPQNLSASRPQDRQFILSSKKLLLSDSGFYLCAYSRDRPYGYTFGSGTRLTVV.

This rearrangement joins TRBV7-9 to TRBJ2-7, with a possible D match to TRBD1 (7 bases). V lost 4 bases to trimming and J lost 9 bases, with 22 bases between them. In germline, CDR1 is SEHNR, CDR2 FQNEAQ (reference sequence). The CDR3 has 15 residues. This chain's CDR3 is CASSSTSAGYRGQYF. The CDR3 DNA sequence: TGTGCCAGCAGCTCCACCTCAGCGGGCTACAGGGGGCAGTACTTC.

V usage is TRBV7-2 and J usage is TRBJ2-1; D perhaps matches TRBD2 (5 bases). The CDR3 contains 14 residues. Trimming removed 1 base at V and 8 bases at J, with 12 bases between. Germline V gives CDR1 SGHTA, CDR2 FQGNSA. This chain's CDR3 is CASSLVGEVDEQFF. DNA of the CDR3: TGTGCCAGCAGCTTAGTGGGAGAGGTAGATGAGCAGTTCTTC.

This rearrangement joins TRBV6-1 to TRBJ2-2; TRBD1 agrees at 9 bases. V lost 4 bases and J lost 1; bases outside the gene matches: 4. CDR3 length equals 16 residues. Germline V lookup: CDR1 MNHNS, CDR2 SASEGT. CDR3 DNA: TGTGCCAGCAGTGTACCGGGACAGGGGAACACCGGGGAGCTGTTTTTT. Its translation is CASSVPGQGNTGELFF.

This rearrangement joins TRBV19 to TRBJ1-2; TRBD1 agrees at 7 bases. This CDR3 comprises 15 residues. Trimming took 6 bases from V and 0 from J; bases not matched to a gene: 7. Germline loops: CDR1 LNHDA, CDR2 SQIVND (reference sequence). The CDR3 spells CASREQGRANYGYTF. Written as DNA, the CDR3 is TGTGCCAGTAGGGAACAGGGGCGAGCTAACTATGGCTACACCTTC.

This clone was seen a few times. The chain combines TRBV7-8 with TRBJ1-6, with D perhaps matching TRBD1 (6 bases). Per the germline V gene, CDR1 is SGHVS and CDR2 is FQNEAQ. Trimming stripped 5 bases from V and 7 bases from J, with 9 bases between. The CDR3 covers 13 residues. The CDR3 here is CASSPGENSPLHF. The CDR3 DNA reads as TGTGCCAGCAGCCCAGGGGAGAATTCACCCCTCCACTTT.

V and J are TRBV6-4 and TRBJ2-3; D is uncertain. Germline CDR1 is MRHNA and CDR2 is SNTAGT. Trimming left V 5 bases short and J 5 bases short, with 11 bases between. The CDR3 contains 13 residues. The CDR3 DNA sequence: TGTGCCAGCAGTCCCGCGACTCGAGATACGCAGTATTTT. Its protein product is CASSPATRDTQYF.

The chain employs TRBV28 and TRBJ2-7; 7 bases align to TRBD2. The CDR3 has 13 amino acids. Looked up from germline, CDR1 is MDHEN and CDR2 is SYDVKM. With 4 bases clipped from V and 9 bases from J, the junction kept 9 bases outside the gene matches. CDR3 residues: CASSSSGTTMQYV. CDR3 DNA: TGTGCCAGCAGTTCGTCCGGGACTACCATGCAGTACGTC.

The J gene is TRBJ2-7, the V gene TRBV7-2, with D possibly being TRBD2 (7 bases). The CDR3 is 15 residues long. CDR1 is SGHTA and CDR2 is FQGNSA in the germline V gene. V was clipped by 5 bases and J by 1 base, with 15 bases between them. CDR3 sequence: CASSPYREGSYEQYF. CDR3 DNA: TGTGCCAGCAGCCCCTACAGGGAGGGATCCTACGAGCAGTACTTC. The full variable domain, its missing parts supplied by reference TRBV7-2 and TRBJ2-7, is GAGVSQSPSNKVTEKGKDVELRCDPISGHTALYWYRQSLGQGLEFLIYFQGNSAPDKSGLPSDRFSAERTGGSVSTLTIQRTQQEDSAVYLCASSPYREGSYEQYFGPGTRLTVT.